This TCR beta chain derives from a study of blood T cell repertoires in COVID-19. Study summary: Sample material is recorded as cDNA or gDNA derived from T cells, B-cell-depleted T cells, or PBMCs.

Those enrolled, adults aged roughly 18 to 100 years, came from some 25 US areas. Recovered Cohort 3 donors showed two negative PCRs, clearance, or symptom resolution. As handled by the study authors: Amplification with reference gene primers provided the estimates of nucleated cell counts. The assay was immunoSEQ multiplex PCR, and TCRdb's table has in-frame clones only and misses some. That table furnishes V, J and clone size, whereas the DNA furnished D and trimming. This sample has around 400,000 clones, with roughly nine tenths found just once. In germline, CDR1 is SGHVS, CDR2 FNYEAQ. The CDR3 runs to 20 residues. With V trimmed by 1 base and J by 2 bases, 18 bases remained unmatched.

The TCR sequence derives from a woman in her thirties who had recovered from COVID-19. The sequenced sample consisted of PBMCs or T cells enriched from blood (not recorded which). The chain employs TRBV7-6 and TRBJ2-7; TRBD2 agrees at 9 bases. CDR3 nucleotides: TGTGCCAGCAGCTTAGTCGCAGGGAACTTAGCGGGAGTGAGTACCTACGAGCAGTACTTC. Its translation is CASSLVAGNLAGVSTYEQYF. The full variable domain, with the rest looked up from reference TRBV7-6 and TRBJ2-7, is GAGVSQSPRYKVTKRGQDVALRCDPISGHVSLYWYRQALGQGPEFLTYFNYEAQQDKSGLPNDRFSAERPEGSISTLTIQRTEQRDSAMYRCASSLVAGNLAGVSTYEQYFGPGTRLTVT.